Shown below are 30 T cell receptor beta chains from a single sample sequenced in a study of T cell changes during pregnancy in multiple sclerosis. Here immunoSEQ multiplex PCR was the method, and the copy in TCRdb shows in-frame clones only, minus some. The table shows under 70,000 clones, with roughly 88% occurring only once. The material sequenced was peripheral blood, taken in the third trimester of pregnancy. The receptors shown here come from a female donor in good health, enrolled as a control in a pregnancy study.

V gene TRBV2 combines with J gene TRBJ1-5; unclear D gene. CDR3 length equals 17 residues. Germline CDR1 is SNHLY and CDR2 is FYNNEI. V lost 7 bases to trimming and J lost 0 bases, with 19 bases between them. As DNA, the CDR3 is TGTGCCAGCAAACCCGGGATTCCGTCTTATAGCAATCAGCCCCAGCATTTT. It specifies CASKPGIPSYSNQPQHF.

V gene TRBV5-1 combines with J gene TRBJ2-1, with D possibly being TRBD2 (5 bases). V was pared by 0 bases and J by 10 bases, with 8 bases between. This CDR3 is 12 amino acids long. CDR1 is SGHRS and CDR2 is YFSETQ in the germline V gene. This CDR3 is CASSLEGGEQFF. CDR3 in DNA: TGCGCCAGCAGCTTGGAAGGCGGGGAGCAGTTCTTC.

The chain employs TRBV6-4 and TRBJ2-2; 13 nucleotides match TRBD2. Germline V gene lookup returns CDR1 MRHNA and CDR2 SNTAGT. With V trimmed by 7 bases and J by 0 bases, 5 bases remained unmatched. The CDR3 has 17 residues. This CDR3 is CASTGLAGATNTGELFF. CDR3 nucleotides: TGTGCCAGCACCGGACTAGCGGGGGCCACGAACACCGGGGAGCTGTTTTTT.

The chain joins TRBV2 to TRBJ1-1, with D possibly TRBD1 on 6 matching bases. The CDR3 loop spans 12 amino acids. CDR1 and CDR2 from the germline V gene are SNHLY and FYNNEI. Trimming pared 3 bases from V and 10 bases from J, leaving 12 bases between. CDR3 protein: CASSELGGGAFF. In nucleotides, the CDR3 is TGTGCCAGCAGTGAGTTAGGGGGGGGAGCTTTCTTT.

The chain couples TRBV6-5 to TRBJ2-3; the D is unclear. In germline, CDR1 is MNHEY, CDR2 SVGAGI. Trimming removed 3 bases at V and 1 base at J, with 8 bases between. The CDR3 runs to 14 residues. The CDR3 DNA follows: TGTGCCAGCAGTTATGGGCTGCGCACAGATACGCAGTATTTT. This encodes CASSYGLRTDTQYF.

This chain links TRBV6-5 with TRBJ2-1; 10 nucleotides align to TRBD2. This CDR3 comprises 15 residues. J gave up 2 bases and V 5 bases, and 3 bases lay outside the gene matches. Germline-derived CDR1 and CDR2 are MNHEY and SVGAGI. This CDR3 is CASSTGLAAYNEQFF. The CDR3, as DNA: TGTGCCAGCAGTACCGGACTAGCGGCCTACAATGAGCAGTTCTTC.

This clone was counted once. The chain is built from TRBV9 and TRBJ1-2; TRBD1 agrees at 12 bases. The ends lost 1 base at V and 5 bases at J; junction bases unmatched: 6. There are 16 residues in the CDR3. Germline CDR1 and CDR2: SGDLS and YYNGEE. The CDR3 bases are TGTGCCAGCAGCGTACTCCCGGGACAGGGGGCTTATGGCTACACCTTC. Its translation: CASSVLPGQGAYGYTF. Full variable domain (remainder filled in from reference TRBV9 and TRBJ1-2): DSGVTQTPKHLITATGQRVTLRCSPRSGDLSVYWYQQSLDQGLQFLIQYYNGEERAKGNILERFSAQQFPDLHSELNLSSLELGDSALYFCASSVLPGQGAYGYTFGSGTRLTVV.

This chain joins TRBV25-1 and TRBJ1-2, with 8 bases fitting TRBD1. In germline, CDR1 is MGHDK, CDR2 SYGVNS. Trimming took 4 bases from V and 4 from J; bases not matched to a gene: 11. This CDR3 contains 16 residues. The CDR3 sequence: CASSGLTGGHVYGYTF. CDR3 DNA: TGTGCCAGCAGTGGACTCACAGGGGGACATGTCTATGGCTACACCTTC.

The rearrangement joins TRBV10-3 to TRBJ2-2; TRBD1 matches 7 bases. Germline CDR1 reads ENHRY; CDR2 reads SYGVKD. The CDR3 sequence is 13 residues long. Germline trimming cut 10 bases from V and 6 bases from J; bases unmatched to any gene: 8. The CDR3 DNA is TGTGCCACCAGACCACAGGGGTCCGGGGAGCTGTTTTTT. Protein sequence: CATRPQGSGELFF.

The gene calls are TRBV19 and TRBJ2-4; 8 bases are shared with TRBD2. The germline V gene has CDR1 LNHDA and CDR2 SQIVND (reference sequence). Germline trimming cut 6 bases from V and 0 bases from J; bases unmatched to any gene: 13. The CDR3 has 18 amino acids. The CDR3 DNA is TGTGCCAGTAGCCAGCGGGGGACGAGCATTGTAGCCAAAAACATTCAGTACTTC. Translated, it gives CASSQRGTSIVAKNIQYF.

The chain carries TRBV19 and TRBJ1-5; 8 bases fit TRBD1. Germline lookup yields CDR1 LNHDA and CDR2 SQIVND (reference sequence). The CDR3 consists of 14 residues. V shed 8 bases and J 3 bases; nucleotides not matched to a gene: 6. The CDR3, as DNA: TGTGCCAGTCAAGGACAGGGCTTCAATCAGCCCCAGCATTTT. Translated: CASQGQGFNQPQHF.

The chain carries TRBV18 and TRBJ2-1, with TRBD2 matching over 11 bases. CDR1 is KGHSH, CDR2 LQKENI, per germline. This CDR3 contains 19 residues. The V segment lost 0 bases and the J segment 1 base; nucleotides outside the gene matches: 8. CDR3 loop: CASSPPPRTSGPSYNEQFF. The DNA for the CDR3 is TGTGCCAGCTCACCACCACCTCGGACTAGCGGGCCGTCCTACAATGAGCAGTTCTTC.

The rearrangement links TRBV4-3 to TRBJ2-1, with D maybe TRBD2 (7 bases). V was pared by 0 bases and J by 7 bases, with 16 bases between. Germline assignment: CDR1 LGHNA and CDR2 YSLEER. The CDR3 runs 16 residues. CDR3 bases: TGCGCCAGCAGCCAAGATCTGGGGGGGGGCAAGAATGAGCAGTTCTTC. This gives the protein CASSQDLGGGKNEQFF.

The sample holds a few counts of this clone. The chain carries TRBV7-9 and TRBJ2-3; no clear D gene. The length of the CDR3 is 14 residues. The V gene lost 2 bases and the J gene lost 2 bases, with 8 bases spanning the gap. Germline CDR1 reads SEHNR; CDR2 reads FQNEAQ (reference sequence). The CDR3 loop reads CASSLSQSTDTQYF. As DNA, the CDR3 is TGTGCCAGCAGCTTAAGTCAGTCCACAGATACGCAGTATTTT.

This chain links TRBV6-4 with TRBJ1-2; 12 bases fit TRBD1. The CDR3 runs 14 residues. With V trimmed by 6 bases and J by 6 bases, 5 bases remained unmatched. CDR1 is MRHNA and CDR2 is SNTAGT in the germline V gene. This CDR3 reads CASSPGTGGDGYTF. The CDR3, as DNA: TGTGCCAGCAGCCCCGGGACAGGGGGCGATGGCTACACCTTC.

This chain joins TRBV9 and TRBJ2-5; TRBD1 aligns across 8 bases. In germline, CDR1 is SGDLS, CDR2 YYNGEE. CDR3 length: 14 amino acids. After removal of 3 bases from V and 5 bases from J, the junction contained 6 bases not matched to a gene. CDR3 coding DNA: TGTGCCAGCAGCGCTACCCAGGGGGCCGAGACCCAGTACTTC. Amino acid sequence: CASSATQGAETQYF.

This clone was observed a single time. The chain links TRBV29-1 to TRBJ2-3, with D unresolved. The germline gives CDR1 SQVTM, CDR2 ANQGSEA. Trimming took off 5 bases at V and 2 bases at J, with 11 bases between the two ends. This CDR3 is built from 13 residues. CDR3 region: CSVSTRHTDTQYF. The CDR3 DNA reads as TGCAGCGTTTCGACAAGACACACAGATACGCAGTATTTT.

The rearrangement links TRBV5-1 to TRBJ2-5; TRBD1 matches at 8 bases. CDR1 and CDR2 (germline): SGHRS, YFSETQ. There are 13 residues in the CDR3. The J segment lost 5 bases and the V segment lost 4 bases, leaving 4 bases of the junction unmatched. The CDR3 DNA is TGCGCCAGCAGCCCCGCAGGGGGCGAGACCCAGTACTTC. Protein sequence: CASSPAGGETQYF.

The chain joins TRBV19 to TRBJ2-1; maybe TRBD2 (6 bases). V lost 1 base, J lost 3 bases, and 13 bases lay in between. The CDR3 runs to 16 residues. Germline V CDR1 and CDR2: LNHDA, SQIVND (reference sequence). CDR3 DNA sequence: TGTGCCAGTAGTATAGGATGGGGACTCAACTACAATGAGCAGTTCTTC. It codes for CASSIGWGLNYNEQFF.

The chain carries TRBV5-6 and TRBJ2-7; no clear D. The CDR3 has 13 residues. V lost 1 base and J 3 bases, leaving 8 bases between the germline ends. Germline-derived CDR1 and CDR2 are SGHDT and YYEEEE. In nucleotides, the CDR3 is TGTGCCAGCAGCTTGCCCGCAGACTACGAGCAGTACTTC. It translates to CASSLPADYEQYF.

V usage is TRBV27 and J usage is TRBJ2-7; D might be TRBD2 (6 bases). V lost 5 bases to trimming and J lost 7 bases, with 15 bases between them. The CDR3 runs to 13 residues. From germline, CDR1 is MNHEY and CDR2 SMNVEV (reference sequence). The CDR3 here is CASSPWGGEEQYF. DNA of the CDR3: TGTGCCAGCAGTCCGTGGGGAGGTGAAGAGCAGTACTTC.

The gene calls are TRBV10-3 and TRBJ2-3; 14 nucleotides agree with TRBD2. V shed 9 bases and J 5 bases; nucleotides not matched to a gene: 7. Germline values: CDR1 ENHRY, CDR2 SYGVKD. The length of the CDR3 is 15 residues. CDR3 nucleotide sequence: TGTGCCATTACGGGGACTAGCGGGAGTGGAGATACGCAGTATTTT. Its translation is CAITGTSGSGDTQYF.

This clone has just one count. In nucleotides, the CDR3 is TGTGCCAGCAGCCTTGACGTGGAGCTTAATGAGCAGTTCTTC. As protein: CASSLDVELNEQFF. J is TRBJ2-1 and V is TRBV5-4; D uncertain. V dropped 4 bases and J dropped 7 bases, with 15 bases sitting between them. There are 14 residues in the CDR3. Germline loops: CDR1 SGHNT, CDR2 YYREEE (reference sequence).

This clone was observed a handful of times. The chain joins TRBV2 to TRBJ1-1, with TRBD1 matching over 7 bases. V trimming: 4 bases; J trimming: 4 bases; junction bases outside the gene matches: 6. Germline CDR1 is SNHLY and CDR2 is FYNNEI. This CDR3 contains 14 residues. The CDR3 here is CASSVARGSTEAFF. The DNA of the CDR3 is TGTGCCAGCAGTGTGGCCAGGGGGAGCACTGAAGCTTTCTTT.

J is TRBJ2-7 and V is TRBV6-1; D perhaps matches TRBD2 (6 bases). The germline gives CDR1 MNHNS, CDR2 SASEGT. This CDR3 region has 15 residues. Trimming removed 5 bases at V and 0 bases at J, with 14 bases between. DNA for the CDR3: TGTGCCAGCAGTCAAATAGCGGCCGGCTCCTACGAGCAGTACTTC. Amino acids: CASSQIAAGSYEQYF.

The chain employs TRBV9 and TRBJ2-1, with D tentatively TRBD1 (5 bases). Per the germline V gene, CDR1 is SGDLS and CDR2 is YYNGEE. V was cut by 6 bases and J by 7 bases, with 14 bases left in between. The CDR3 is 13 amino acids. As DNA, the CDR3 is TGTGCCAGCATAGGCAGGGTCGGGAATGAGCAGTTCTTC. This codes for CASIGRVGNEQFF.

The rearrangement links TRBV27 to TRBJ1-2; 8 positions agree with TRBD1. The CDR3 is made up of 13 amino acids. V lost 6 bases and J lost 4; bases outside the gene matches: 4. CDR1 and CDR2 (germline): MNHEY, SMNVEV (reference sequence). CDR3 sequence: CASRDDRGYGYTF. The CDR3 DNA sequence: TGTGCCAGCAGGGACGACAGGGGCTATGGCTACACCTTC.

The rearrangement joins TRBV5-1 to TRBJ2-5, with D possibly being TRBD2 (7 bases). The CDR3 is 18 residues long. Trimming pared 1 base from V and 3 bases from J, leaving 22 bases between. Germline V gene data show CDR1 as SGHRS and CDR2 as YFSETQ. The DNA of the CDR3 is TGCGCCAGCAGCTTGAGGGCGGGGGCCTCTCTAGGAAAAGAGACCCAGTACTTC. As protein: CASSLRAGASLGKETQYF.

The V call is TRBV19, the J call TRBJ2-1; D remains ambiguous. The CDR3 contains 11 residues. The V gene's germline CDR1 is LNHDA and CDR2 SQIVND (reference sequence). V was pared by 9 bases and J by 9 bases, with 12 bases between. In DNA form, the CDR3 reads TGTGCCAGCGCAGAGGTCAGTGAGCAGTTCTTC. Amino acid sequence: CASAEVSEQFF.

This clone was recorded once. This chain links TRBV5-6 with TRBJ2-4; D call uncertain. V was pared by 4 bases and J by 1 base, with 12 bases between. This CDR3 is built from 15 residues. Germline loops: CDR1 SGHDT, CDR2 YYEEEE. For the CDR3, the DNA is TGTGCCAGCAGCCGCTGGTGGGCCGCCAAAAACATTCAGTACTTC. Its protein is CASSRWWAAKNIQYF. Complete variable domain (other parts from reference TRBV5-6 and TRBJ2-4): DAGVTQSPTHLIKTRGQQVTLRCSPKSGHDTVSWYQQALGQGPQFIFQYYEEEERQRGNFPDRFSGHQFPNYSSELNVNALLLGDSALYLCASSRWWAAKNIQYFGAGTRLSVL.